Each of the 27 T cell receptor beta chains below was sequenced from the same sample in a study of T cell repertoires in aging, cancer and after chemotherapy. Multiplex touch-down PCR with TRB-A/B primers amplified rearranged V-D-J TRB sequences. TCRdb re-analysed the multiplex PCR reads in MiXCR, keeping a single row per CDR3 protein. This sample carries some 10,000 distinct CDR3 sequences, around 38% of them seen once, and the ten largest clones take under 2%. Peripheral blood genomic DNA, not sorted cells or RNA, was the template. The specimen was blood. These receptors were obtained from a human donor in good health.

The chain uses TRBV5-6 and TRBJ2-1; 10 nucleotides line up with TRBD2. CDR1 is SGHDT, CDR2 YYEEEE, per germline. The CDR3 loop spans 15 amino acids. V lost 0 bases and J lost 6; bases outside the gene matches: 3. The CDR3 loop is CASSLALAGGNEQFF. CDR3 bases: TGTGCCAGCAGCTTGGCGTTAGCGGGGGGCAATGAGCAGTTCTTC.

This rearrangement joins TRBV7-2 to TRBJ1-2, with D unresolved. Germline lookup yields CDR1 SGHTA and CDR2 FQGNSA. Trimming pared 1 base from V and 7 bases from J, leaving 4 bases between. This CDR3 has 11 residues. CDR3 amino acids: CASSLGGGYTF. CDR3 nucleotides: TGTGCCAGCAGCTTAGGGGGTGGCTACACCTTC.

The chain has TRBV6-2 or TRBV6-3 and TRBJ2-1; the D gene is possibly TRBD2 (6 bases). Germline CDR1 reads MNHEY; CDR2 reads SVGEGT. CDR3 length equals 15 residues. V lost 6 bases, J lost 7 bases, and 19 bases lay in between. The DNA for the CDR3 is TGTGCCAGCAGCCGCCAGCCTGGGACTCCAAATGAGCAGTTCTTC. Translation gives CASSRQPGTPNEQFF.

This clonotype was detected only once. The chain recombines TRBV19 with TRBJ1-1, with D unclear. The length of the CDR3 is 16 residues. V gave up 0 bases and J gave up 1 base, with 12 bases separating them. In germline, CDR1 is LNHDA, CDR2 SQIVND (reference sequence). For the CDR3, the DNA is TGTGCCAGTAGTATAGACTCAGACTGGGCGAACACTGAAGCTTTCTTT. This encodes CASSIDSDWANTEAFF. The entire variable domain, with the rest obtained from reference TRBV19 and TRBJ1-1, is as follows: DGGITQSPKYLFRKEGQNVTLSCEQNLNHDAMYWYRQDPGQGLRLIYYSQIVNDFQKGDIAEGYSVSREKKESFPLTVTSAQKNPTAFYLCASSIDSDWANTEAFFGQGTRLTVV.

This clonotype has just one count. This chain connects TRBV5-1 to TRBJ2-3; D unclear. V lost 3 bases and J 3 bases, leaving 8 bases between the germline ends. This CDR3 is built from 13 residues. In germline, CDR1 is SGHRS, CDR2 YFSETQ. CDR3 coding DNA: TGCGCCAGCAGCTCAAGACCTACAGATACGCAGTATTTT. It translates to CASSSRPTDTQYF.

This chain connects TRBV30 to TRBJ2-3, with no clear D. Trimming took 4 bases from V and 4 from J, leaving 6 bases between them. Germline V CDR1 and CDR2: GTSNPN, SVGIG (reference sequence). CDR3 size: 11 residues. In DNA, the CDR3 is TGTGCCTGGAACATAGCAGATACGCAGTATTTT. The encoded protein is CAWNIADTQYF.

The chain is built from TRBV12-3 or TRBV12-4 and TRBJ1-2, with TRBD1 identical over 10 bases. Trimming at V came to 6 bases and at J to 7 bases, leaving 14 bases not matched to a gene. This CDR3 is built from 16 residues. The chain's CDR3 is CASSGDRGRRGSGYTF. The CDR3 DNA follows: TGTGCCAGCAGCGGGGACAGGGGAAGGCGGGGGAGTGGCTACACCTTC.

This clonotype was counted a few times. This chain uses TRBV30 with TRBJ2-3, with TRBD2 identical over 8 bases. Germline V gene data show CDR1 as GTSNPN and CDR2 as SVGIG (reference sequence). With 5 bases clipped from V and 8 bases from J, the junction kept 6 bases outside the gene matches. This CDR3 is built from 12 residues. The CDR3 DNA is TGTGCCTGGGAACTCCGGGGGGGTACGCAGTATTTT. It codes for CAWELRGGTQYF.

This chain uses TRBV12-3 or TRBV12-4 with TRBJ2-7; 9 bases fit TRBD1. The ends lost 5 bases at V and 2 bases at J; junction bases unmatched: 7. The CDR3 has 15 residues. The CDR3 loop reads CASSAGTGMAYEQYF. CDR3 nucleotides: TGTGCCAGCAGTGCCGGGACAGGGATGGCCTACGAGCAGTACTTC.

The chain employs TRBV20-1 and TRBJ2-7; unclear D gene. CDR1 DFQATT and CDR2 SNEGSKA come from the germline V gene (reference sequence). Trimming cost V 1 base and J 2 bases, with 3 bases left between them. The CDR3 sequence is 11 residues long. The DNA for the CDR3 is TGCAGTGCTAGAGGGACCTACGAGCAGTACTTC. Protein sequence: CSARGTYEQYF.

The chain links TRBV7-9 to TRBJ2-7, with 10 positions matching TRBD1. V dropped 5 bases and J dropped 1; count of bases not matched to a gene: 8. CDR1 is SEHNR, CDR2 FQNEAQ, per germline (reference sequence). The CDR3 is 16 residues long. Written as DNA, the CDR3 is TGTGCCAGCAGCCAACGGACAGGGGGGACTTCCTACGAGCAGTACTTC. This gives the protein CASSQRTGGTSYEQYF.

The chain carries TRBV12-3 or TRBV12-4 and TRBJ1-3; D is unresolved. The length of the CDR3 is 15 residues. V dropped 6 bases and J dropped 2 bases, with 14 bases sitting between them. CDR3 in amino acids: CASSFAGGTGNTIYF. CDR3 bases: TGTGCCAGCAGCTTCGCGGGAGGGACTGGAAACACCATATATTTT.

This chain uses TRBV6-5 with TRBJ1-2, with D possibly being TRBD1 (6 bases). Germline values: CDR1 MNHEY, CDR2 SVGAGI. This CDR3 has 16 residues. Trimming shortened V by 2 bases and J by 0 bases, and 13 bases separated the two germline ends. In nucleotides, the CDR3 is TGTGCCAGCAGTTACACGGACAGTGAAGCTAACTATGGCTACACCTTC. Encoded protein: CASSYTDSEANYGYTF.

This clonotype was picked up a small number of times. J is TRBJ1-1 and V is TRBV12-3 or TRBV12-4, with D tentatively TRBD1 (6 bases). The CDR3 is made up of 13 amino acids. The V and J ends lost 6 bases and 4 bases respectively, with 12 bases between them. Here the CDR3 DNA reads TGTGCCAGCAGAGCCACAGGGAGCACTGAAGCTTTCTTT. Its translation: CASRATGSTEAFF.

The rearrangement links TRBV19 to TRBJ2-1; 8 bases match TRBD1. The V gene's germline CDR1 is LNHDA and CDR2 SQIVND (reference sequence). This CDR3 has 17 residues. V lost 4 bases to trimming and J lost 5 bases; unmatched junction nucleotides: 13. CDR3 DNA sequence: TGTGCCAGTAGTAGTCCGGACAGGGCGCTGCTCGACAATGAGCAGTTCTTC. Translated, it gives CASSSPDRALLDNEQFF.

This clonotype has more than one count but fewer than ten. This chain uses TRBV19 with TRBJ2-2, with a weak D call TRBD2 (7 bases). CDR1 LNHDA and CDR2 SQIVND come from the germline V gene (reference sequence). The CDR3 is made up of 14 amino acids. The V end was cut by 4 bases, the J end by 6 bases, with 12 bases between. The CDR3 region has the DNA TGTGCCAGTAGTAGTCAGGGGAGGGCCGGGGAGCTGTTTTTT. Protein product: CASSSQGRAGELFF.

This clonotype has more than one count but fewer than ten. The DNA of the CDR3 is TGTGCCAGCAGTTTCGGGACTGGTACGCAGTATTTT. It encodes CASSFGTGTQYF. The gene calls are TRBV6-1 and TRBJ2-3, with TRBD2 as a possible D gene (6 bases). Germline-derived CDR1 and CDR2 are MNHNS and SASEGT. Trimming cost V 5 bases and J 8 bases, with 11 bases left between them. This CDR3 contains 12 residues.

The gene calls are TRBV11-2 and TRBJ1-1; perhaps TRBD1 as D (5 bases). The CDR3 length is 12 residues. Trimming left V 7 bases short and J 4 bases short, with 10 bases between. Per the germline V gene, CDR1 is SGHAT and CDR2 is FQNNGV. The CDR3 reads CASTQGFTEAFF. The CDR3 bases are TGTGCCAGCACTCAGGGATTCACTGAAGCTTTCTTT.

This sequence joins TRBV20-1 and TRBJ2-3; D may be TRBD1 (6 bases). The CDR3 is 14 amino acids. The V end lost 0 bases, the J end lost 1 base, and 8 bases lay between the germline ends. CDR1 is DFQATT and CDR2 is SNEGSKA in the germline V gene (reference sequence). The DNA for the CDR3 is TGCAGTGCTAGAGAGGGGGCTCGCACAGATACGCAGTATTTT. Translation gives CSAREGARTDTQYF.

The DNA of the CDR3 is TGCAGTGCCCCCCCTGGGGTAGCCGTCATCGGGAGTACGCAGTATTTT. The encoded protein is CSAPPGVAVIGSTQYF. J is TRBJ2-3 and V is TRBV20-1, with TRBD2 as a possible D gene (6 bases). The germline V gene encodes CDR1 DFQATT and CDR2 SNEGSKA (reference sequence). Trimming took off 6 bases at V and 8 bases at J, with 27 bases between the two ends. CDR3 length equals 16 residues.

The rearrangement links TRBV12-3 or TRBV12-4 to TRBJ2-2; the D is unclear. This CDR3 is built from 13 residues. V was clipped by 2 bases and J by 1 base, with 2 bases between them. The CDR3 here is CASSLQNTGELFF. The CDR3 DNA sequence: TGTGCCAGCAGTTTACAGAACACCGGGGAGCTGTTTTTT.

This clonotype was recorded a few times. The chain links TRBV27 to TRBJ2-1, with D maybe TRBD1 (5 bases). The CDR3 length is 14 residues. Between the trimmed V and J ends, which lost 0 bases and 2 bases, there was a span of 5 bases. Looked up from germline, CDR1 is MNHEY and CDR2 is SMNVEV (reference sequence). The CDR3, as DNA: TGTGCCAGCAGTTTATCGGACACCTACAATGAGCAGTTCTTC. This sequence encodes CASSLSDTYNEQFF.

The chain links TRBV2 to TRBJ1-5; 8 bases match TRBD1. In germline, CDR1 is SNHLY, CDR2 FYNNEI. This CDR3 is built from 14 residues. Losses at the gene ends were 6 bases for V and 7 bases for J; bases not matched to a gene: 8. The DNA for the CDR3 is TGTGCCAGCAGCCAGGGACAGGTAGGGCAGCCCCAGCATTTT. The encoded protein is CASSQGQVGQPQHF.

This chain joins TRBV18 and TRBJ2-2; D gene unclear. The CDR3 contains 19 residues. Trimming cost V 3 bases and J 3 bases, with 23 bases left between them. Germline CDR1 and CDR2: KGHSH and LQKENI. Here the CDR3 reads CASSPVKIAQDTYTGELFF. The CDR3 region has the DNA TGTGCCAGCTCACCTGTAAAAATAGCCCAGGATACTTACACCGGGGAGCTGTTTTTT.

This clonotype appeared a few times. The CDR3 protein is CSVAQGSSYEQYF. CDR3 coding DNA: TGCAGCGTTGCCCAGGGGAGCTCCTACGAGCAGTACTTC. This chain uses TRBV29-1 with TRBJ2-7; tentative D call: TRBD1 (6 bases). Germline V gene sequence: CDR1 SQVTM, CDR2 ANQGSEA. The V gene lost 4 bases and the J gene lost 0 bases, with 10 bases spanning the gap. The CDR3 is made up of 13 amino acids.

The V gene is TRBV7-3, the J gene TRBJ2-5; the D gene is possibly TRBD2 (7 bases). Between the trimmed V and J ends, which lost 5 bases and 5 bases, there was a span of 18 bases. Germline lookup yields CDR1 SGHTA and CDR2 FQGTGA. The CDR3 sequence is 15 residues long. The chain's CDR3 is CASSRRGGGWETQYF. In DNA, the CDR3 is TGTGCCAGCAGCCGTAGAGGGGGGGGGTGGGAGACCCAGTACTTC.

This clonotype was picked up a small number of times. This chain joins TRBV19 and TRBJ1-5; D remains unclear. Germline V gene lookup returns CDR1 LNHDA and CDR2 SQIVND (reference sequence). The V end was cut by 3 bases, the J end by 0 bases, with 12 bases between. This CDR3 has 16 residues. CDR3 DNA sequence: TGTGCCAGTAGTATCTTGGGTTCGGTTAGCAATCAGCCCCAGCATTTT. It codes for CASSILGSVSNQPQHF. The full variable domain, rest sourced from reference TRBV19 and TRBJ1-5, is DGGITQSPKYLFRKEGQNVTLSCEQNLNHDAMYWYRQDPGQGLRLIYYSQIVNDFQKGDIAEGYSVSREKKESFPLTVTSAQKNPTAFYLCASSILGSVSNQPQHFGDGTRLSIL.